This T cell receptor (beta chain) was sequenced in a study of circulating and synovial CD4+ cells in juvenile arthritis. Regarding the study as a whole: Some such blood samples were as oligoclonal as synovium.

The repertoire was sequenced with immunoSEQ multiplex PCR; TCRdb's copy has only in-frame clones and lacks some. The table lists 30,000 to 40,000 clones, roughly 95% of them singletons. The CDR3 runs to 14 residues. V was pared by 4 bases and J by 2 bases, with 12 bases between. Germline CDR1 MDHEN, CDR2 SYDVKM. Concerning this clone: Its antigen is still unknown.

This chain joins TRBV28 and TRBJ2-7; D is possibly TRBD2 (6 bases). The TCR was taken from a human donor with juvenile idiopathic arthritis. The sequenced sample was CD4+ T cells from blood. The CDR3 region has the DNA TGTGCCAGCAGTTCCGGGACTTACCCCTACGAGCAGTACTTC. Residues: CASSSGTYPYEQYF. Full variable domain (rest looked up from reference TRBV28 and TRBJ2-7): DVKVTQSSRYLVKRTGEKVFLECVQDMDHENMFWYRQDPGLGLRLIYFSYDVKMKEKGDIPEGYSVSREKKERFSLILESASTNQTSMYLCASSSGTYPYEQYFGPGTRLTVT.